Each of the 24 T cell receptor beta chains below was sequenced from the same sample in a study of cytomegalovirus exposure and HLA in healthy donors. It was with 60 Vbeta and 13 Jbeta primers that the PCR ran. The method was immunoSEQ multiplex PCR; TCRdb's version includes in-frame clones alone and lacks a portion of them. Of 74,000 or so clones listed, 77% are singletons. The sequenced sample was PBMCs. The receptors stem from a man in his fifties or sixties in good health and CMV-seropositive.

The chain employs TRBV4-3 and TRBJ2-7; perhaps TRBD2 as D (5 bases). V gave up 4 bases and J gave up 0 bases, with 10 bases separating them. This CDR3 has 14 residues. CDR1 is LGHNA, CDR2 YSLEER, per germline. The CDR3 reads CASSPTSLSYEQYF. DNA of the CDR3: TGCGCCAGCAGCCCCACTAGTCTCTCCTACGAGCAGTACTTC.

The V gene is TRBV6-1, the J gene TRBJ1-4; a possible D gene is TRBD1 (5 bases). The CDR3 spans 15 residues. Trimming left V 5 bases short and J 5 bases short, with 15 bases between. Germline lookup yields CDR1 MNHNS and CDR2 SASEGT. In DNA form, the CDR3 reads TGTGCCAGCAGTCCGTCAGGGAACCGCAATGAAAAACTGTTTTTT. Amino acids: CASSPSGNRNEKLFF.

The chain uses TRBV7-9 and TRBJ2-7, with D possibly matching TRBD1 (5 bases). The CDR3 spans 13 residues. The ends were cut back, 10 bases at V and 1 base at J, with 14 bases in the middle. The V gene's germline CDR1 is SEHNR and CDR2 FQNEAQ (reference sequence). CDR3 bases: TGTGCCACCCAGGGCGTTTCTTCCTACGAGCAGTACTTC. Translated: CATQGVSSYEQYF.

This clone was counted between two and nine times. This sequence joins TRBV19 and TRBJ1-1; TRBD1 agrees at 8 bases. V lost 7 bases and J lost 0; bases outside the gene matches: 4. Germline V gene lookup returns CDR1 LNHDA and CDR2 SQIVND (reference sequence). The CDR3 has 14 residues. CDR3 sequence: CASNRDRLNTEAFF. Here the CDR3 DNA reads TGTGCCAGTAACAGGGACAGGTTGAACACTGAAGCTTTCTTT.

This rearrangement joins TRBV19 to TRBJ2-1; 11 nucleotides agree with TRBD2. V trimming: 8 bases; J trimming: 10 bases; junction bases outside the gene matches: 10. The germline CDR1 and CDR2 sequences are LNHDA and SQIVND (reference sequence). The CDR3 has 14 amino acids. In nucleotides, the CDR3 is TGTGCCAGTGAAATAGCGGGAGGGCCCGGAGAGCAGTTCTTC. Residues: CASEIAGGPGEQFF.

The V gene is TRBV20-1, the J gene TRBJ1-1, with D perhaps TRBD1 (5 bases). Per germline, CDR1 DFQATT and CDR2 SNEGSKA (reference sequence). V lost 7 bases to trimming and J lost 8 bases, with 11 bases between them. The CDR3 extends over 10 amino acids. The CDR3 loop reads CSGKGREAFF. CDR3 in DNA: TGCAGTGGTAAGGGGAGGGAAGCTTTCTTT.

CDR3 coding DNA: TGTGCTAGTGGCACGGACAGCCGAACGGTGGGCTACACCTTC. Translating it yields CASGTDSRTVGYTF. The V gene is TRBV12-5, the J gene TRBJ1-2; D perhaps matches TRBD1 (6 bases). Between the trimmed V and J ends, which lost 6 bases and 8 bases, there was a span of 19 bases. The germline CDR1 and CDR2 sequences are LGHNT and FRNRAP. The CDR3 is made up of 14 amino acids.

The gene calls are TRBV10-3 and TRBJ2-1; a possible D gene is TRBD2 (6 bases). Germline V CDR1 and CDR2: ENHRY, SYGVKD. With 0 bases removed from V and 7 bases from J, the gap between germline ends came to 19 bases. CDR3 size: 17 residues. The CDR3: CAISESSSVWSGNEQFF. DNA for the CDR3: TGTGCCATCAGTGAGTCGTCTAGCGTGTGGAGCGGGAATGAGCAGTTCTTC.

The table lists this clone with a few counts. The chain links TRBV9 to TRBJ2-2; a weak D match, TRBD2 (6 bases). The CDR3 contains 13 residues. Trimming took off 5 bases at V and 6 bases at J, with 11 bases between the two ends. Germline V gene data show CDR1 as SGDLS and CDR2 as YYNGEE. CDR3 sequence reads: CASSSRLAGELFF. CDR3 in DNA: TGTGCCAGCAGTTCCAGACTAGCCGGGGAGCTGTTTTTT.

V is TRBV2 and J is TRBJ1-1, with D uncertain. Between the trimmed V and J ends, which lost 8 bases and 3 bases, there was a span of 13 bases. The CDR3 contains 13 residues. The germline V gene has CDR1 SNHLY and CDR2 FYNNEI. This chain's CDR3 is CASGGFTDTEAFF. The CDR3 DNA follows: TGTGCCAGCGGCGGGTTCACGGACACTGAAGCTTTCTTT.

This clone was seen once. This chain joins TRBV14 and TRBJ2-5, with 9 bases matching TRBD1. The DNA end lines up better with TRBJ2-7; the J call may be wrong. Germline V lookup: CDR1 SGHDN, CDR2 FVKESK. This CDR3 has 15 residues. The DNA for the CDR3 is TGTGCCAGCAGCCCTCCGAACAGGGGGCAAGTCGAGCAGTACTTC. Its protein product is CASSPPNRGQVEQYF.

The V and J genes are TRBV11-2 and TRBJ1-1; D may be TRBD1 (6 bases). The CDR3 has 17 amino acids. V dropped 3 bases and J dropped 5 bases, with 22 bases sitting between them. In germline, CDR1 is SGHAT, CDR2 FQNNGV. The CDR3 DNA is TGTGCCAGCAGCTTCCTACAGGGTAGACCAGAGGGGACTGAAGCTTTCTTT. Protein product: CASSFLQGRPEGTEAFF.

This chain uses TRBV19 with TRBJ2-3; possible D gene TRBD1, 6 bases. With 8 bases removed from V and 5 bases from J, the gap between germline ends came to 17 bases. The germline V gene has CDR1 LNHDA and CDR2 SQIVND (reference sequence). The CDR3 contains 14 residues. The CDR3 spells CASRGQSKIDTQYF. CDR3 sequence (DNA): TGTGCCAGTCGTGGACAGTCGAAGATAGATACGCAGTATTTT. The variable domain in full, completed from reference TRBV19 and TRBJ2-3, reads DGGITQSPKYLFRKEGQNVTLSCEQNLNHDAMYWYRQDPGQGLRLIYYSQIVNDFQKGDIAEGYSVSREKKESFPLTVTSAQKNPTAFYLCASRGQSKIDTQYFGPGTRLTVL.

Of note for this clone: Germline is not matched at one junction end, which may reflect a read error. This chain joins TRBV7-9 and TRBJ1-5; 7 bases align to TRBD1. Germline V CDR1 and CDR2: SEHNR, FQNEAQ (reference sequence). The CDR3 consists of 17 residues. The CDR3 DNA follows: TGTTCCAGCAGCTTTCAGGGGGAGGTTCATAGCAATCAGCCCCAGCATTTT. Its translation is CSSSFQGEVHSNQPQHF.

The CDR3 bases are TGTGCCAGCAGTACAGGGACCCACGGGAACACCATATATTTT. Amino acids: CASSTGTHGNTIYF. The genes are TRBV6-5 and TRBJ1-3; a possible D gene is TRBD1 (6 bases). This CDR3 has 14 residues. Trimming shortened V by 5 bases and J by 7 bases, and 15 bases separated the two germline ends. Germline values: CDR1 MNHEY, CDR2 SVGAGI.

This chain joins TRBV7-2 and TRBJ1-5; perhaps TRBD1 as D (6 bases). V dropped 5 bases and J dropped 2 bases, with 10 bases sitting between them. The CDR3 has 14 residues. The germline CDR1 and CDR2 sequences are SGHTA and FQGNSA. The DNA of the CDR3 is TGTGCCAGCAGCCCACAGGGAGGCAATCAGCCCCAGCATTTT. Encoded protein: CASSPQGGNQPQHF.

CDR3 nucleotides: TGCGCCAGCAGCCCGGACTTCAACTCTGGGGCCAACGTCCTGACTTTC. It translates to CASSPDFNSGANVLTF. This chain joins TRBV5-1 and TRBJ2-6, with a possible D match to TRBD2 (5 bases). This CDR3 contains 16 residues. In germline, CDR1 is SGHRS, CDR2 YFSETQ. The V end was cut by 4 bases, the J end by 0 bases, with 11 bases between.

The V and J genes are TRBV5-1 and TRBJ2-5, with D possibly matching TRBD2 (6 bases). The germline V and J ends were trimmed by 7 bases and 3 bases, with 19 bases remaining between them. Germline V gene lookup returns CDR1 SGHRS and CDR2 YFSETQ. The CDR3 is 15 residues long. CDR3 region: CASRGTGREEETQYF. As DNA, the CDR3 is TGCGCCAGCCGCGGGACGGGAAGGGAAGAAGAGACCCAGTACTTC.

This chain connects TRBV2 to TRBJ2-7; D perhaps matches TRBD2 (5 bases). Per the germline V gene, CDR1 is SNHLY and CDR2 is FYNNEI. The CDR3 is 12 residues long. V was trimmed by 3 bases and J by 7 bases, leaving 10 bases between them. The CDR3 bases are TGTGCCAGCAGTGACATCCGGGGAGAGCAGTACTTC. Protein sequence: CASSDIRGEQYF. Based on the CDR3 plus reference TRBV2 and TRBJ2-7, the full variable domain is EPEVTQTPSHQVTQMGQEVILRCVPISNHLYFYWYRQILGQKVEFLVSFYNNEISEKSEIFDDQFSVERPDGSNFTLKIRSTKLEDSAMYFCASSDIRGEQYFGPGTRLTVT.

This CDR3 reads CASSSDYSVDNEQFF. DNA for the CDR3: TGTGCCAGCAGCTCCGACTATTCAGTTGACAATGAGCAGTTCTTC. V and J are TRBV7-3 and TRBJ2-1, with D perhaps matching TRBD2 (5 bases). This CDR3 contains 15 residues. Trimming removed 4 bases at V and 5 bases at J, with 15 bases between. In germline, CDR1 is SGHTA, CDR2 FQGTGA.

V and J are TRBV10-3 and TRBJ1-5; possibly TRBD1 for D (6 bases). In germline, CDR1 is ENHRY, CDR2 SYGVKD. V was clipped by 6 bases and J by 9 bases, with 15 bases between them. The CDR3 is 13 amino acids. The CDR3 DNA reads TGTGCCATCAGCAGCAGGGGCCAATGGCCCCAGCATTTT. Encoded protein: CAISSRGQWPQHF.

This chain joins TRBV7-9 and TRBJ2-7, with TRBD2 identical over 9 bases. The CDR3 is made up of 15 amino acids. V lost 6 bases, J lost 1 base, and 7 bases stayed unmatched. Germline-derived CDR1 and CDR2 are SEHNR and FQNEAQ (reference sequence). CDR3 in amino acids: CASSATSGHSYEQYF. Written as DNA, the CDR3 is TGTGCCAGCAGTGCTACTAGCGGGCATTCCTACGAGCAGTACTTC.

The chain uses TRBV5-6 and TRBJ2-6; TRBD1 matches at 8 bases. CDR3 size: 14 residues. CDR1 SGHDT and CDR2 YYEEEE come from the germline V gene. V shed 0 bases, J shed 12 bases, and the junction held 5 bases outside the gene matches. Here the CDR3 reads CASSLGTGFPVLTF. The DNA for the CDR3 is TGTGCCAGCAGCTTGGGGACAGGGTTCCCCGTCCTGACTTTC.

The rearrangement uses TRBV6-5 and TRBJ2-7; a weak D match, TRBD2 (6 bases). The germline gives CDR1 MNHEY, CDR2 SVGAGI. The CDR3 length is 13 residues. V was cut by 8 bases and J by 0 bases, with 11 bases left in between. CDR3 nucleotides: TGTGCCAGCTGTTGCGGGAACTCCTACGAGCAGTACTTC. It is translated as CASCCGNSYEQYF.